This record concerns one T cell receptor (beta chain) sequence. The antigen it recognizes is unknown. This specimen belongs to a study of cytomegalovirus exposure and HLA in healthy donors (dated by TCRdb to the late 2010s). Study-wide context: An earlier analysis of more than 550 of the donors reported under 300 Gb of sequence data and 117 million unique TCR beta sequences obtained from about 179 million T cells. An early release covering just under 650 HLA-typed donors comprised roughly 300 gigabases of sequencing data and 65 million to 100 million unique TCR sequences. Typing coverage differed by locus: A, B, C, DRB1 and DQB1 were typed in about 629-630 donors, DQA1 in around 500, DPA1 in 606, and DPB1 in just under 480. A later analysis re-analyzed previously published TCR beta repertoires from 660 or so donors and added high-resolution HLA genotyping to study TCR occurrence patterns. To predict cytomegalovirus infection status, the study combined high-throughput TCR immunosequencing, statistical association of individual TCRs with disease status, and machine learning. The genetic ancestry cluster associated with self-reported Caucasian donors included 81% of the 300 to 400 genotyped donors. The study used immunosequencing to profile the T cell repertoires of more than 650 subjects and linked those repertoires to cytomegalovirus serostatus. Genome-wide SNP genotypes for about 65% of the roughly 670 donors were used in a later genetic analysis, which treated that subset as a discovery cohort. An earlier analysis of fewer than 750 of the donors used high-throughput TCR beta sequencing to judge whether each TCR beta V gene segment behaved as functional or pseudogenic. Every repertoire in the discovery cohort had been generated on one and the same sequencing platform. Rather than using new phenotypic data, the later analysis identified candidate immune exposures from TCR beta sequences and from how often those sequences occurred across donors. Along with the approximately 700-subject first cohort, a separate validation cohort of over a hundred different subjects was used. Among 300 to 500 genotyped donors of the cohort, an average of roughly 230,000 unique TCR beta nucleotide sequences was sequenced per donor, of which roughly 17% were non-productive. Class I and class II HLA loci were covered by the typing at four-digit resolution. The aim of the study was to test whether cataloging public T cell receptors could identify signatures of past pathogen exposure. Donor age, sex, ethnicity and CMV serostatus were compiled together with the repertoire data. Roughly 5 DR-DQ haplotypes were handled as single units for association and clustering, since linkage in the cohort was strong. General conclusions and limits of the study: A later genetic analysis reported fewer N-insertions in productive TCRs among donors in an Asian-associated ancestry cluster than the approximately 700-donor mean. HLA typing was unavailable for some donors at each locus, so association tests used only the typed subset. The earlier analysis of nearly 600 of the donors excluded fewer than 20 rarely observed V segments, including chromosome 9 orphons, because counts were too low. A few of the identified cytomegalovirus-associated TCR beta chains were confirmed in vitro to be specific for cytomegalovirus antigens. V-gene and J-gene trimming of TCR beta chains was associated with a missense DCLRE1C variant in a later genetic analysis, and the association was replicated in an independent cohort. When HLA alleles, especially DR and DQ, strongly co-occurred, attributing TCR associations to individual alleles was difficult. For the cohort, immune exposure information was limited to CMV serostatus. The classifier was reported to diagnose cytomegalovirus status with high specificity and sensitivity in both the original cohort and the validation cohort. Specific HLA alleles were associated with over 15,000 TCR beta sequences at a false discovery rate of 0.05 in a later analysis. A later analysis found that TCR association rates varied across HLA loci, with DRB1 alleles showing the most associated TCRs and HLA-C alleles the fewest. While some public TCRs were present in many individuals, most TCR sequences turned up only very rarely across donors. According to a later analysis, most CMV-associated TCR beta chains appeared to be HLA-restricted, and the HLA associations seemed to be driven largely by CMV exposure. The study listed 164 TCR beta chains as associated with cytomegalovirus. Only TCR beta chains were sequenced in this cohort, and the absence of alpha or paired-chain data limited detectable features. Presence/absence analyses assumed roughly uniform sequencing depth across donors, an assumption that may not hold. In a later analysis, HLA-associated TCR beta chains showed more clonal expansion and lower generation probabilities than non-associated chains that were equally common. In an earlier analysis of 450 to 750 of the donors, most TCR beta V segments appeared in productive rearrangements about 90% or about 30% of the time, broadly matching IMGT annotations. According to a later analysis, parvovirus B19, influenza, CMV and Epstein-Barr virus appeared linked to several top co-occurrence clusters. Some IMGT-functional V segments, including TRBV6-2 and TRBV6-3, could not be told apart with the 87-base-pair reads, so those segments were excluded. The authors suggested that the approach could potentially be generalized to other disease states and immunological phenotypes. A cluster of highly shared sequence variants was judged likely to be a technical artifact of the sequencing pipeline. Correlated functional status among segregating V segments might reflect linkage disequilibrium, but an unknown experimental factor could not be ruled out. A further reported finding was that TCR beta sequences accurately predicted the HLA-A and HLA-B alleles for most subjects in the first cohort.

Library prep was done by the immunoSEQ multiplex PCR assay. For the multiplex PCR, a mixture combining 60 forward primers for TCR Vbeta segments and 13 reverse primers for TCR Jbeta segments was used. The CDR3 region of rearranged TCR beta genes was amplified from genomic DNA by a multiplex PCR assay. Amplified TCR beta libraries were sequenced as 87-base-pair reads on the Illumina HiSeq System. From the authors' description of their analysis: A later analysis tallied 75 million to 95 million unique TCR beta chains across the approximately 670 repertoires, and about 10 million of those chains were shared by two or more donors. Raw reads were error-corrected and collapsed into unique sequences by a nearest-neighbor algorithm in which closely related sequences were merged to remove PCR and sequencing errors. Alignment of CDR3 sequences to IMGT reference sequences was used to assign V, D and J gene segments. For a sequence to be retained, a match of at least six nucleotides to both a V gene segment and a J gene segment was required. A rearrangement was called productive if the CDR3 had no stop codons and remained in frame with V and J, and every other rearrangement was called non-productive. CDR3 was defined according to IMGT convention as the region running from the second conserved V-encoded cysteine to the conserved J-encoded phenylalanine. The earlier analysis of 450 to 750 of the donors excluded any sequence lacking an unambiguous match to a single V gene segment. An earlier analysis of 587 of the donors called V segments functional above 56.7% productive rearrangements and segregating when the between-donor standard deviation exceeded 5%. A statistical classification framework was built to diagnose cytomegalovirus status from the catalog of TCR beta chain sequences. V and J gene assignment, in a later analysis, came from comparing TCR nucleotide sequences with IMGT/GENE-DB human TR gene sequences. The TCRdist pipeline was used in a later analysis to assign CDR3 sequences and most-parsimonious VDJ recombination scenarios. A later analysis defined each TCR beta chain by its CDR3 amino acid sequence plus V-gene family, and excluded reads lacking a unique V-gene family. In a later analysis, 500 to 650 highly shared, low-generation-probability nucleotide sequences were removed to address suspected cross-contamination and a sequencing artifact. In a later analysis, a clonal expansion index was calculated for each public chain from normalized within-repertoire ranks of inferred template counts. Generation probabilities in a later analysis came from a VDJ recombination model fitted to out-of-frame rearrangements, and those results were checked against IGoR. A later analysis scored TCR-TCR, TCR-HLA and TCR-CMV co-occurrence with hypergeometric tests, applying a repertoire-size bias correction to TCR pairs. A later analysis estimated false discovery rates by permuting HLA or CMV assignments 20 times. In a later analysis, co-occurring TCRs were grouped with DBSCAN, and TCRdist sequence similarity was added when clustering was performed within HLA-allele-positive subsets. For co-occurrence clustering, repertoires with fewer than 30,000 or more than 120,000 public chains were excluded, along with a handful of repertoires with anomalous nucleotide sharing. TCRdb re-hosts the immuneACCESS table, in-frame sequences only. Its copies lack some clones; in the studies checked, an unresolved V gene accounts for under half of them, and the cause for the rest is not known. For V, J and clone size, that table is used; D and trimming come from the DNA. In this sample's table one finds 50,000 or so clones. Around 9% of the sample belongs to the ten largest clones.

The cohort comprised around 700 healthy bone marrow donors. Cohort members were all nominally healthy when sampled, although unrecorded immune exposures were likely present. The donor was CMV seropositive and belonged to the group of about 290 seropositive cohort members. A peripheral blood sample was provided by each donor, and peripheral blood mononuclear cells were used for TCR beta sequencing. The Qiagen DNeasy Blood Extraction Kit was used to extract genomic DNA from the blood cell samples. V lost 3 bases and J lost 4 bases; the stretch between them is 13 bases long. The CDR3, from cysteine to phenylalanine, totals 15 residues. Only the CDR3 portion is preserved as DNA: 45 bases, with reading frame beginning at the first base. The germline V gene encodes CDR1 MNHNS and CDR2 SASEGT.

The TCR comes from a man between 45 and 60 years old in good health and CMV-seropositive. The sequenced material came from PBMCs. The chain is assembled from TRBV6-1 and TRBJ1-3; no D gene is confidently identified. The sequenced DNA: TGTGCCAGCAGTGAGGCTGAGGTTGGCGGAAACACCATATATTTT. Its protein product is CASSEAEVGGNTIYF.